This T cell receptor (beta chain) was documented in a study of cytomegalovirus exposure and HLA in healthy donors. A multiplex PCR was run with 60 Vbeta primers and 13 Jbeta primers. Clones were sequenced by immunoSEQ multiplex PCR, and TCRdb holds only the in-frame ones, with some missing. This sample has some 130,000 clones, with 79% found just once. General study results and limits: High sensitivity and specificity were reportedly achieved when the classifier diagnosed cytomegalovirus status.

Trimming at V came to 10 bases and at J to 2 bases, leaving 7 bases not matched to a gene. Germline V gene lookup returns CDR1 SEHNR and CDR2 FQNEAQ (reference sequence). CDR3 length: 13 residues. With regard to this clone: Its target is unknown.

The sequence came from a man in his late teens or twenties in good health and CMV-seronegative. Sequenced input: PBMCs. The rearrangement links TRBV7-9 to TRBJ2-7; 8 bases line up with TRBD1. The CDR3 sequence: CATGQGGPYEQYF. The CDR3 DNA is TGTGCCACCGGACAGGGAGGTCCCTACGAGCAGTACTTC.